One and the same sample provided the 10 T cell receptor beta chains below, sequenced in a study of beta chain features in type 1 diabetes (dated by TCRdb to between 2018 and 2020). Library construction relied on the immunoSEQ multiplex PCR assay. The High Capacity cDNA Reverse Transcription Kit was used to reverse transcribe all of the isolated RNA, meaning that expressed TCRB transcripts were what got sequenced. This is the immuneACCESS table as TCRdb keeps it, with only in-frame sequences that have V and J called. A part of the clones is gone; compared with another copy, unresolved V genes explain less than half, and the rest is unexplained. Counted in this sample were 680,000 or so clones; 10% to 15% of them appeared once. Less than 0.025% of the sample comes from the top ten. Overall study outcomes, separate from this receptor: A moderate but significant shortening of TCRB CDR3 length was observed in type 1 diabetes patients in all four CD4+ subsets.

No antigen has been identified for these receptors. The sequenced sample consisted of naive CD4+ T cells from blood. Taken with the paper, the label for cell subset or site translates to: true naive CD4+ T cells. The receptors were sampled from a young man with type 1 diabetes.

This chain links TRBV10-3 with TRBJ1-1; no clear D gene. This CDR3 is built from 13 residues. Trimming shortened V by 4 bases and J by 3 bases, and 9 bases separated the two germline ends. Germline values: CDR1 ENHRY, CDR2 SYGVKD. The CDR3 loop reads CAISGNEDTEAFF. CDR3 in DNA: TGTGCCATCAGTGGAAATGAGGACACTGAAGCTTTCTTT.

This clone appeared a few times. Within the sample, other DNA sequences also encode this same CDR3. V gene TRBV9 combines with J gene TRBJ1-1; D is uncertain. Trimming took off 0 bases at V and 3 bases at J, with 6 bases between the two ends. Germline V CDR1 and CDR2: SGDLS, YYNGEE. This CDR3 spans 13 amino acids. The CDR3 coding sequence is TGTGCCAGCAGCGTAGTGGCGGACACTGAAGCTTTCTTT. Translation: CASSVVADTEAFF.

V usage is TRBV5-6 and J usage is TRBJ2-5; D is perhaps TRBD2 (6 bases). V was pared by 4 bases and J by 7 bases, with 20 bases between. The CDR3 runs 15 residues. Per the germline V gene, CDR1 is SGHDT and CDR2 is YYEEEE. As DNA, the CDR3 is TGTGCCAGCAGCCGTCGCGGGGCTACCCTCTCGACCCAGTACTTC. This gives the protein CASSRRGATLSTQYF.

About this clone itself: Other DNA sequences in the sample encode the same CDR3. The chain is built from TRBV18 and TRBJ2-7; 11 nucleotides line up with TRBD1. There are 14 residues in the CDR3. Trimming at V came to 2 bases and at J to 4 bases, leaving 1 base not matched to a gene. The germline CDR1 and CDR2 sequences are KGHSH and LQKENI. The CDR3 region is CASSPGTGGYEQYF. In DNA, the CDR3 is TGTGCCAGCTCACCAGGGACAGGGGGGTACGAGCAGTACTTC. The whole variable domain, remainder taken from reference TRBV18 and TRBJ2-7, is NAGVMQNPRHLVRRRGQEARLRCSPMKGHSHVYWYRQLPEEGLKFMVYLQKENIIDESGMPKERFSAEFPKEGPSILRIQQVVRGDSAAYFCASSPGTGGYEQYFGPGTRLTVT.

This clone has a handful of counts. One end of the junction fails to match germline, which may point to a read error. The chain has TRBV7-9 and TRBJ1-2, with unresolved D. There are 11 residues in the CDR3. Germline CDR1 and CDR2: SEHNR and FQNEAQ (reference sequence). In nucleotides, the CDR3 is TGTGCCAGCTCATCAATGGCTCCCAGCGCCTTC. Translating gives CASSSMAPSAF. Supplemented by reference TRBV7-9 and TRBJ1-2, the full variable domain reads DTGVSQNPRHKITKRGQNVTFRCDPISEHNRLYWYRQTLGQGPEFLTYFQNEAQLEKSRLLSDRFSAERPKGSFSTLEIQRTEQGDSAMYLCASSSMAPSAFGSGTRLTVV.

A few counts support this clone. The rearrangement links TRBV28 to TRBJ1-3; 9 nucleotides match TRBD1. CDR3 length equals 16 residues. Germline V gives CDR1 MDHEN, CDR2 SYDVKM. This CDR3 reads CGTWGQGFFSGNTIYF. The CDR3 nucleotides are TGTGGCACCTGGGGACAGGGTTTCTTCTCTGGAAACACCATATATTTT. Combining the CDR3 with reference TRBV28 and TRBJ1-3 gives the whole variable domain DVKVTQSSRYLVKRTGEKVFLECVQDMDHENMFWYRQDPGLGLRLIYFSYDVKMKEKGDIPEGYSVSREKKERFSLILESASTNQTSMYLCGTWGQGFFSGNTIYFGEGSWLTVV.

The chain couples TRBV11-2 to TRBJ2-1; D tentatively reads TRBD1 or TRBD2 (6 bases each). Germline V gene lookup returns CDR1 SGHAT and CDR2 FQNNGV. The CDR3 consists of 18 residues. Trimming stripped 0 bases from V and 0 bases from J, with 15 bases between. CDR3 protein: CASSLESGAHRSYNEQFF. CDR3 DNA sequence: TGTGCCAGCAGCTTAGAGTCGGGGGCTCACCGCTCCTACAATGAGCAGTTCTTC.

This clone was picked up a small number of times. The chain combines TRBV7-6 with TRBJ1-3, with 7 bases matching TRBD1. The CDR3 has 14 residues. Germline values: CDR1 SGHVS, CDR2 FNYEAQ. V lost 4 bases and J lost 4; bases outside the gene matches: 4. DNA of the CDR3: TGTGCCAGCAGCTCAGGGGGACGGGGAAACACCATATATTTT. It encodes CASSSGGRGNTIYF. Using reference TRBV7-6 and TRBJ1-3 for the parts outside the CDR3, the full variable domain is GAGVSQSPRYKVTKRGQDVALRCDPISGHVSLYWYRQALGQGPEFLTYFNYEAQQDKSGLPNDRFSAERPEGSISTLTIQRTEQRDSAMYRCASSSGGRGNTIYFGEGSWLTVV.

This clone was counted between two and nine times. This rearrangement joins TRBV30 to TRBJ1-2; D is uncertain. Trimming pared 0 bases from V and 4 bases from J, leaving 9 bases between. CDR1 and CDR2 (germline): GTSNPN, SVGIG (reference sequence). This CDR3 is 13 amino acids long. The CDR3 coding sequence is TGTGCCTGGAGTGTACTGATCAGCTATGGCTACACCTTC. Its translation is CAWSVLISYGYTF.

Written as DNA, the CDR3 is TGTGCCAGCAGTTTATCCGGGGGGCCCTACGAGCAGTACTTC. Its translation is CASSLSGGPYEQYF. The chain recombines TRBV27 with TRBJ2-7; D is possibly TRBD2 (7 bases). The CDR3 is 14 residues long. Trimming took 0 bases from V and 2 from J, leaving 8 bases between them. In germline, CDR1 is MNHEY, CDR2 SMNVEV (reference sequence).